The rows below give T cell receptor beta chains drawn from one sample of a study of blood T cell repertoires in COVID-19. Data came from immunoSEQ multiplex PCR; TCRdb stores just in-frame clones and leaves some out. The table lists under 300,000 clones, about 90% of them singletons. Sequenced input: peripheral blood. Every receptor here comes from an older woman with COVID-19, enrolled during active disease. Each CDR3 is given with its conserved first and last residue. D genes are given only for firm matches. Clone size is given for some rows only: seen once, a few or many times, or a class if the clone is expanded.

TRBV4-3	once	TRBJ1-4	.	TGCGCCAGCAGCCAAGTCACGGGAAATGAAAAACTGTTTTTT	CASSQVTGNEKLFF
TRBV7-2	few	TRBJ1-2	.	TGTGCCAGCAGCCCCCGGACCGGCGCTGGAGGCTATGGCTACACCTTC	CASSPRTGAGGYGYTF
TRBV27	.	TRBJ2-5	TRBD1	TGTGCCAGCAGTTCGCCCCGGACAGGGGGATTAGAGACCCAGTACTTC	CASSSPRTGGLETQYF
TRBV7-9	.	TRBJ2-1	.	TGTGCCAGCAAACAGGAGAGTACCTACAATGAGCAGTTCTTC	CASKQESTYNEQFF
TRBV7-9	.	TRBJ1-5	TRBD1	TGTGCCAGCAGCCCAGGGACAGGGGTGGGTCAGCCCCAGCATTTT	CASSPGTGVGQPQHF
TRBV5-4	.	TRBJ2-3	TRBD1	TGTGCCAGCAGCTTCACAGGGGCGACAGATACGCAGTATTTT	CASSFTGATDTQYF
TRBV11-2	few	TRBJ1-1	.	TGTGCCAGCAGCCGAATGGTTCGGGTGAACACTGAAGCTTTCTTT	CASSRMVRVNTEAFF
TRBV9	.	TRBJ1-3	.	TGTGCCAGCAGCGTTAACTCTGGAAACACCATATATTTT	CASSVNSGNTIYF
TRBV5-1	.	TRBJ1-2	TRBD1	TGCGCCAGCAGCTTGGGCGACAGGGGGCCAGGTGGCTACACCTTC	CASSLGDRGPGGYTF
TRBV6-5	.	TRBJ1-1	TRBD1	TGTGCCAGCAGTTTGACAGGGGGAACTGAAGCTTTCTTT	CASSLTGGTEAFF
TRBV5-5	.	TRBJ1-5	.	TGTGCCAGCAGCTTGAGTGGGGCAGGGGCAGCCAATCAGCCCCAGCATTTT	CASSLSGAGAANQPQHF
TRBV18	.	TRBJ1-2	TRBD1	TGTGCCAGCTCAAAGGACAGGGAACTTTATGGCTACACCTTC	CASSKDRELYGYTF
TRBV18	.	TRBJ1-5	TRBD1	TGTGCCAGCTCGGACAGGGGAGGAAAGAATCAGCCCCAGCATTTT	CASSDRGGKNQPQHF
TRBV6-2/TRBV6-3	.	TRBJ2-7	.	TGTGCCAGCAGTTACCCGGCGGGTACGGTAGAGCAGTACTTC	CASSYPAGTVEQYF
TRBV3-1/TRBV3-2	.	TRBJ2-1	.	TGTGCCAGCAGCCAGTCCAGGCCCTACAATGAGCAGTTCTTC	CASSQSRPYNEQFF
TRBV6-1	.	TRBJ1-1	.	TGTGCCAGCAGTGAATCTAGTTGGAGGGAAGCTTTCTTT	CASSESSWREAFF
TRBV19	.	TRBJ1-1	.	TGTGCCAGCAGGACGGCGGGGAACACTGAAGCTTTCTTT	CASRTAGNTEAFF